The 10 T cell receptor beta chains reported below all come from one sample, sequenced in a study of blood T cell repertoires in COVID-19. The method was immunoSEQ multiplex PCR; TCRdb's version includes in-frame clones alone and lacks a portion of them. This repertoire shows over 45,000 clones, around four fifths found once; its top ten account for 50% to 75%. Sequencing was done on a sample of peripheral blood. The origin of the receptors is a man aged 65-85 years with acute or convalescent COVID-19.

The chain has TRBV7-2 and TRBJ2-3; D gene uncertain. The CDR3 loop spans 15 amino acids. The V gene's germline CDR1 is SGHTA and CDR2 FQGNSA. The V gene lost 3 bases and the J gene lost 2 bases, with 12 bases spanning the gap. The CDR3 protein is CASSFRRSNTDTQYF. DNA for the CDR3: TGTGCCAGCAGCTTTAGACGGAGTAACACAGATACGCAGTATTTT.

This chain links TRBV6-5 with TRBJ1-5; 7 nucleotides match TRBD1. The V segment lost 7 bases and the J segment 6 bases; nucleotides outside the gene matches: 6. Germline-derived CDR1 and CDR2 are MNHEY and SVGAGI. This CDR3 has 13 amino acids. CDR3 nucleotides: TGTGCCAGCACCATGACAGGGTTTCAGCCCCAGCATTTT. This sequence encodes CASTMTGFQPQHF.

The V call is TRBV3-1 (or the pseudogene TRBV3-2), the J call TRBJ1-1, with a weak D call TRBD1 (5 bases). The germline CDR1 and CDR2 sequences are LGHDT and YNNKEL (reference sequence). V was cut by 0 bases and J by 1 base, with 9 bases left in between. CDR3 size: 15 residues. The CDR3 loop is CASSQDTGSNTEAFF. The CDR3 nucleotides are TGTGCCAGCAGCCAAGACACAGGTTCGAACACTGAAGCTTTCTTT.

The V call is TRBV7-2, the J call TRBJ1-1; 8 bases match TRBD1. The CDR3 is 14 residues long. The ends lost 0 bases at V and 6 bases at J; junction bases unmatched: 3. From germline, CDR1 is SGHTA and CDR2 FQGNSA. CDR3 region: CASSLAAGGSEAFF. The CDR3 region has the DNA TGTGCCAGCAGCTTAGCGGCAGGGGGCTCTGAAGCTTTCTTT.

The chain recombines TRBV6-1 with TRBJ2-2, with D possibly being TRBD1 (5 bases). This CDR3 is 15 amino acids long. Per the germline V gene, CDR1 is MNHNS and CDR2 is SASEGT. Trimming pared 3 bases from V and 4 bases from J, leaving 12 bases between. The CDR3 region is CASSDLGLGTGELFF. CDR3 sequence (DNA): TGTGCCAGCAGTGATCTGGGGCTGGGCACCGGGGAGCTGTTTTTT.

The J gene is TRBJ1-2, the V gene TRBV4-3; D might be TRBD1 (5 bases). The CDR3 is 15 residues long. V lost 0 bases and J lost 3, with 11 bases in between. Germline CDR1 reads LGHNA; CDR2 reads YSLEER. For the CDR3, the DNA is TGCGCCAGCAGCCAAGATCAGGGCACAGACTATGGCTACACCTTC. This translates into CASSQDQGTDYGYTF.

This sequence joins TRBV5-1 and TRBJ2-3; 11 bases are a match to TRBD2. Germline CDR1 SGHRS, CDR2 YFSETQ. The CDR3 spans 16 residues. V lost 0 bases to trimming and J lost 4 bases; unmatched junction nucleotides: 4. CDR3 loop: CASSLASGGSADTQYF. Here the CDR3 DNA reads TGCGCCAGCAGCTTGGCTAGCGGGGGGAGCGCAGATACGCAGTATTTT.

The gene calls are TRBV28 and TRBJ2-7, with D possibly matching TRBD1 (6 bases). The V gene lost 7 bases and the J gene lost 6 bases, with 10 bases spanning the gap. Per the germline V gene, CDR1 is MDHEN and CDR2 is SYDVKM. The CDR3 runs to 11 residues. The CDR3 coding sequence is TGTGCCAGCAACCTGGGGGCCGAGCAGTACTTC. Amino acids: CASNLGAEQYF.

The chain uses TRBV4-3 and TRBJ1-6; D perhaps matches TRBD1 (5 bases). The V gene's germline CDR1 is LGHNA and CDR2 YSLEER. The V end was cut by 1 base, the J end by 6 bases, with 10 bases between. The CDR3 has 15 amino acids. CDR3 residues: CASSQAGLSNSPLHF. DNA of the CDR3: TGCGCCAGCAGCCAAGCAGGGTTGAGTAATTCACCCCTCCACTTT.

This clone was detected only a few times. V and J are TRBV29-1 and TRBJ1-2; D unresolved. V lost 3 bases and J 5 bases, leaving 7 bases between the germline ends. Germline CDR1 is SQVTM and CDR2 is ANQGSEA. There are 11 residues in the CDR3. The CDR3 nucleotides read TGCAGCGTTGAGTCCCGTTATGGCTACACCTTC. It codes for CSVESRYGYTF.